These 12 T cell receptor beta chains were sequenced from one sample in a study of CD8 T cells in ankylosing spondylitis. From the 5' RACE reads, TCRdb called clonotypes with MiXCR, one entry per CDR3 protein. The repertoire holds approximately 130,000 distinct CDR3 sequences, with roughly a tenth as singletons. The sample comprised blood, either unsorted or a sorted T cell fraction (not recorded which). These receptors all come from a male donor with ankylosing spondylitis or in good health (not recorded which).

This clonotype was found many times. This chain links TRBV7-2 with TRBJ2-3; no clear D gene. CDR1 and CDR2 from the germline V gene are SGHTA and FQGNSA. The CDR3 covers 15 residues. The germline V and J ends were trimmed by 4 bases and 0 bases, with 11 bases remaining between them. The CDR3 sequence: CASSSQTISTDTQYF. The CDR3 DNA sequence: TGTGCCAGCAGCTCCCAAACGATCAGCACAGATACGCAGTATTTT.

At least ten counts were recorded for this clonotype. The gene calls are TRBV5-1 and TRBJ2-2; possible D gene TRBD2, 6 bases. The germline CDR1 and CDR2 sequences are SGHRS and YFSETQ. The V and J ends lost 0 bases and 6 bases respectively, with 12 bases between them. This CDR3 has 15 amino acids. DNA for the CDR3: TGCGCCAGCAGCTTGGCCCGGGAGTGGGCCGGGGAGCTGTTTTTT. Protein sequence: CASSLAREWAGELFF.

This clonotype came up many times. The chain has TRBV6-1 and TRBJ2-3; D call uncertain. The CDR3 extends over 13 amino acids. Trimming pared 3 bases from V and 8 bases from J, leaving 12 bases between. The V gene's germline CDR1 is MNHNS and CDR2 SASEGT. In DNA, the CDR3 is TGTGCCAGCAGTGAGGACCGGCCGGGTACGCAGTATTTT. Protein product: CASSEDRPGTQYF.

Ten or more counts support this clonotype. This chain joins TRBV13 and TRBJ2-7; TRBD2 matches at 9 bases. After removal of 2 bases from V and 4 bases from J, the junction contained 9 bases not matched to a gene. CDR3 size: 16 residues. In germline, CDR1 is PRHDT, CDR2 FYEKMQ (reference sequence). CDR3 DNA sequence: TGTGCCAGCAGCTTATGGGCTAGCGGGACGGATTACGAGCAGTACTTC. This gives the protein CASSLWASGTDYEQYF.

In this sample, this clonotype turned up many times. The V call is TRBV21-1, the J call TRBJ1-2. TRBV21-1 is a pseudogene. This CDR3 contains 13 residues. This CDR3 is CASSTKVGYGYTF. CDR3 bases: TGTGCCAGCAGCACTAAGGTTGGCTATGGCTACACCTTC.

This clonotype occurred many times. The V gene is TRBV7-9, the J gene TRBJ1-1; D ambiguous. This CDR3 region has 13 residues. V was pared by 7 bases and J by 1 base, with 10 bases between. From germline, CDR1 is SEHNR and CDR2 FQNEAQ (reference sequence). For the CDR3, the DNA is TGTGCCAGCATCACAACCGGGAACACTGAAGCTTTCTTT. Translated, it gives CASITTGNTEAFF. Full variable domain (remainder filled in from reference TRBV7-9 and TRBJ1-1): DTGVSQNPRHKITKRGQNVTFRCDPISEHNRLYWYRQTLGQGPEFLTYFQNEAQLEKSRLLSDRFSAERPKGSFSTLEIQRTEQGDSAMYLCASITTGNTEAFFGQGTRLTVV.

This clonotype occurred many times. The rearrangement uses TRBV20-1 and TRBJ2-1; the D is unclear. V was shortened by 6 bases and J by 6 bases, with 18 bases between the two germline ends. This CDR3 has 14 amino acids. Germline CDR1 is DFQATT and CDR2 is SNEGSKA (reference sequence). The CDR3 DNA reads TGCAGTGCGTCACCACCATTAGGTCTCAATGAGCAGTTCTTC. Amino acid sequence: CSASPPLGLNEQFF.

This clonotype appeared a few times. A much bigger clone sits one base away, suggesting this may be a read error. This chain joins TRBV20-1 and TRBJ2-6, with D possibly being TRBD1 (6 bases). The CDR3 has 17 residues. Germline V gene sequence: CDR1 DFQATT, CDR2 SNEGSKA (reference sequence). The chain's CDR3 is CSAREILGVAGANGLTF. The DNA of the CDR3 is TGCAGTGCTAGAGAGATACTAGGGGTGGCAGGGGCCAACGGCCTGACTTTC.

This clonotype was counted at least ten times. This rearrangement joins TRBV20-1 to TRBJ2-1; 9 nucleotides line up with TRBD1. J gave up 8 bases and V 6 bases, and 11 bases lay outside the gene matches. This CDR3 spans 14 amino acids. Germline V gene data show CDR1 as DFQATT and CDR2 as SNEGSKA (reference sequence). The CDR3 bases are TGCAGTGCAATGACGGGACAGGGTATAGATGAGCAGTTCTTC. As protein: CSAMTGQGIDEQFF.

This clonotype was recorded many times. The chain has TRBV24-1 and TRBJ2-7; TRBD2 aligns across 12 bases. Germline V gene data show CDR1 as KGHDR and CDR2 as SFDVKD. CDR3 length: 15 amino acids. V was clipped by 12 bases and J by 3 bases; unmatched bases: 11. The DNA for the CDR3 is TGTGCCTTAAAGACTAGCGGGAGAAGTCGCTACGAGCAGTACTTC. It codes for CALKTSGRSRYEQYF.

This clonotype was counted many times. The chain couples TRBV29-1 to TRBJ2-7; D might be TRBD2 (6 bases). The CDR3 has 12 amino acids. CDR1 is SQVTM, CDR2 ANQGSEA, per germline. Trimming took off 1 base at V and 4 bases at J, with 8 bases between the two ends. CDR3 sequence reads: CSVEVGRYEQYF. The CDR3, as DNA: TGCAGCGTTGAAGTCGGGAGATACGAGCAGTACTTC.

This clonotype was seen repeatedly, ten times or more. The J gene is TRBJ2-1, the V gene TRBV5-1; 7 nucleotides match TRBD1. V lost 0 bases and J lost 5; bases outside the gene matches: 2. The germline V gene encodes CDR1 SGHRS and CDR2 YFSETQ. The CDR3 is made up of 14 amino acids. CDR3: CASSLGTGDNEQFF. CDR3 DNA sequence: TGCGCCAGCAGCTTGGGAACAGGGGACAATGAGCAGTTCTTC.